These 13 T cell receptor beta chains originate from one sample sequenced in a study of breast tumors, draining lymph nodes, adjacent tissues. TCRdb reprocessed the multiplex PCR reads with MiXCR, giving one entry per CDR3 protein. The sample lists 15,000 or so distinct CDR3 sequences; around 47% were seen once. The sample comprised tumor-adjacent breast tissue. Receptors were obtained from a female donor with breast cancer. Some clones in this sample may be carry-over from other donors' samples.

The chain joins TRBV6-9 to TRBJ2-1, with D uncertain. CDR1 and CDR2 (germline): MNHGY, SVAAGI. V lost 10 bases and J lost 2, with 24 bases in between. The CDR3 is 17 amino acids. The DNA of the CDR3 is TGTGCCACGCTCCCGGGTGCAAATTTGAGCCCCTACAATGAGCAGTTCTTC. Translated, it gives CATLPGANLSPYNEQFF.

V usage is TRBV6-6 and J usage is TRBJ2-1; D ambiguous. The CDR3 runs 15 residues. Germline CDR1 is MNHNY and CDR2 is SVGAGI (reference sequence). V shed 4 bases and J shed 6 bases, with 16 bases lying between them. DNA for the CDR3: TGTGCCAGCAGTTCCCCTAGAGGTTGGGGCAATGAGCAGTTCTTC. Its protein product is CASSSPRGWGNEQFF.

At least ten counts were recorded for this clonotype. CDR3 sequence reads: CASRSWDSYSYEQYF. CDR3 sequence (DNA): TGTGCCAGTAGAAGCTGGGACTCCTACTCCTACGAGCAGTACTTC. The chain uses TRBV19 and TRBJ2-7; perhaps TRBD2 as D (6 bases). Per the germline V gene, CDR1 is LNHDA and CDR2 is SQIVND (reference sequence). The length of the CDR3 is 15 residues. The V end lost 6 bases, the J end lost 0 bases, and 15 bases lay between the germline ends.

This clonotype has at least ten counts. The chain combines TRBV4-3 with TRBJ2-4; 9 bases are a match to TRBD2. The CDR3 has 18 amino acids. Looked up from germline, CDR1 is LGHNA and CDR2 is YSLEER. Trimming took 0 bases from V and 4 from J; bases not matched to a gene: 10. The CDR3 DNA reads as TGCGCCAGCAGCCAAGAAAAGGGAAGAGCGGGGGGAAAAAACATTCAGTACTTC. Protein: CASSQEKGRAGGKNIQYF.

J is TRBJ2-3 and V is TRBV24-1; D possibly corresponds to TRBD1 (5 bases). Germline V gives CDR1 KGHDR, CDR2 SFDVKD. Trimming shortened V by 2 bases and J by 3 bases, and 17 bases separated the two germline ends. This CDR3 spans 17 amino acids. The CDR3 here is CATSDWGREGRTDTQYF. Written as DNA, the CDR3 is TGTGCCACCAGTGATTGGGGCCGTGAAGGGCGGACAGATACGCAGTATTTT.

The J gene is TRBJ1-6, the V gene TRBV6-2 or TRBV6-3; 9 nucleotides agree with TRBD1. The V gene end was trimmed by 7 bases and the J gene end by 11 bases; junction bases not matched to a gene: 12. The CDR3 covers 15 residues. The germline gives CDR1 MNHEY, CDR2 SVGEGT. The CDR3 here is CASISGTGTRPPLHF. For the CDR3, the DNA is TGTGCCAGCATCTCCGGGACAGGGACCCGCCCACCCCTCCACTTT.

This clonotype has a count of ten or more. Since a much larger clone is just one base distant, this may be a read error. DNA for the CDR3: TGTGCCAGCAGTCACCAGACCGGGACAGGGACCTATGGCTACACCTTC. Protein: CASSHQTGTGTYGYTF. This chain connects TRBV6-5 to TRBJ1-2; TRBD1 agrees at 9 bases. CDR3 size: 16 residues. CDR1 MNHEY and CDR2 SVGAGI come from the germline V gene. Germline trimming cut 5 bases from V and 4 bases from J; bases unmatched to any gene: 11.

With regard to this clonotype: A much larger clone is a single base away; this may be a read error. The rearrangement links TRBV12-5 to TRBJ2-5; tentative D call: TRBD1 (6 bases). Germline V lookup: CDR1 LGHNT, CDR2 FRNRAP. V was trimmed by 3 bases and J by 5 bases, leaving 10 bases between them. This CDR3 has 13 amino acids. CDR3 amino acids: CASGFVQGETQYF. The DNA for the CDR3 is TGTGCTAGTGGTTTCGTACAGGGTGAGACCCAGTACTTC.

This clonotype was counted many times. The rearrangement uses TRBV19 and TRBJ1-6, with D possibly matching TRBD1 (6 bases). In germline, CDR1 is LNHDA, CDR2 SQIVND (reference sequence). Trimming pared 3 bases from V and 7 bases from J, leaving 13 bases between. The CDR3 is 15 amino acids. Here the CDR3 DNA reads TGTGCCAGTAGTATCATGGACAGACCAAATTCACCCCTCCACTTT. It is translated as CASSIMDRPNSPLHF.

The rearrangement links TRBV7-2 to TRBJ1-2, with 9 bases lining up with TRBD1. The length of the CDR3 is 13 residues. Germline-derived CDR1 and CDR2 are SGHTA and FQGNSA. V dropped 5 bases and J dropped 9; count of bases not matched to a gene: 7. CDR3 residues: CASSLRDRDSYTF. CDR3 sequence (DNA): TGTGCCAGCAGCCTTCGGGACAGGGATAGCTACACCTTC.

This chain links TRBV9 with TRBJ1-2; perhaps TRBD1 as D (5 bases). Trimming stripped 0 bases from V and 5 bases from J, with 14 bases between. The CDR3 loop spans 15 amino acids. Germline CDR1 reads SGDLS; CDR2 reads YYNGEE. The CDR3 region is CASSVVDTPRYGYTF. The CDR3 region has the DNA TGTGCCAGCAGCGTAGTGGACACCCCGCGGTATGGCTACACCTTC.

The chain recombines TRBV2 with TRBJ2-1; 14 bases align to TRBD2. Germline V CDR1 and CDR2: SNHLY, FYNNEI. This CDR3 is 17 amino acids long. The junction had 7 bases not matched to a gene; V was cut back by 5 bases and J by 4 bases. This chain's CDR3 is CASSYSGLAGVYNEQFF. The CDR3, as DNA: TGTGCCAGCAGTTATTCGGGACTAGCGGGAGTGTACAATGAGCAGTTCTTC.

This clonotype was counted at least ten times. The chain is built from TRBV7-2 and TRBJ1-2; TRBD1 might be the D (5 bases). This CDR3 contains 18 residues. The V gene lost 2 bases and the J gene lost 5 bases, with 24 bases spanning the gap. Germline V CDR1 and CDR2: SGHTA, FQGNSA. DNA of the CDR3: TGTGCCAGCAGCTTAAAACGGACCAGGGTTGGAGCCTTATATGGCTACACCTTC. It translates to CASSLKRTRVGALYGYTF.